A single sample is the source of the 28 T cell receptor beta chains below, sequenced in a study of identical twins. TCRdb redid the calling of the 5' RACE reads with MiXCR, one entry per CDR3 protein. The sample holds 500,000 or so distinct CDR3 sequences, approximately 14% seen once. The data also belong to a second study, concerning yellow fever vaccine responses in identical twins.

Input material: CD4+ T cells sorted from blood. The receptors shown here come from a woman between 18 and 29 years old in good health.

There are a few counts of this clonotype. The chain has TRBV18 and TRBJ2-7, with D perhaps matching TRBD2 (6 bases). The CDR3 runs 15 residues. Trimming cost V 2 bases and J 2 bases, with 13 bases left between them. Germline V lookup: CDR1 KGHSH, CDR2 LQKENI. The CDR3 reads CASSPATSPPYEQYF. CDR3 nucleotides: TGTGCCAGCTCACCAGCGACTAGTCCCCCCTACGAGCAGTACTTC.

J is TRBJ2-1 and V is TRBV5-1; TRBD2 agrees at 13 bases. V shed 4 bases, J shed 0 bases, and the junction held 7 bases outside the gene matches. The CDR3 sequence is 18 residues long. Germline V gives CDR1 SGHRS, CDR2 YFSETQ. The CDR3 bases are TGCGCCAGCAGCCTGGGGACTAGCGGGAAACCCTCCTACAATGAGCAGTTCTTC. Protein sequence: CASSLGTSGKPSYNEQFF.

This clonotype was observed a few times. The rearrangement links TRBV28 to TRBJ2-7; unclear D gene. Trimming left V 7 bases short and J 2 bases short, with 12 bases between. There are 13 residues in the CDR3. Germline V gives CDR1 MDHEN, CDR2 SYDVKM. DNA of the CDR3: TGTGCCAGCATTGGCAGTTCTACCTACGAGCAGTACTTC. Amino acids: CASIGSSTYEQYF.

This clonotype was detected a few times. The chain recombines TRBV13 with TRBJ2-5; 7 nucleotides align to TRBD1. Germline CDR1 is PRHDT and CDR2 is FYEKMQ (reference sequence). CDR3 length equals 17 residues. Unmatched junction bases numbered 11, after V lost 0 bases and J lost 4 bases. The CDR3 nucleotides read TGTGCCAGCAGCTTAGGCTCCTGGGACAGACAGGGAGAGACCCAGTACTTC. It encodes CASSLGSWDRQGETQYF. The complete variable domain, with remaining parts taken from reference TRBV13 and TRBJ2-5, reads AAGVIQSPRHLIKEKRETATLKCYPIPRHDTVYWYQQGPGQDPQFLISFYEKMQSDKGSIPDRFSAQQFSDYHSELNMSSLELGDSALYFCASSLGSWDRQGETQYFGPGTRLLVL.

This clonotype was recorded a few times. The chain is built from TRBV10-3 and TRBJ1-6, with TRBD1 as a possible D gene (6 bases). V was shortened by 0 bases and J by 12 bases, with 9 bases between the two germline ends. Germline-derived CDR1 and CDR2 are ENHRY and SYGVKD. This CDR3 spans 13 amino acids. CDR3 DNA: TGTGCCATCAGTGAGTCGGAGGGGGGACCCCTCCACTTT. Protein product: CAISESEGGPLHF.

This clonotype has just a few counts. The chain joins TRBV29-1 to TRBJ1-1, with D possibly matching TRBD1 (6 bases). Germline loops: CDR1 SQVTM, CDR2 ANQGSEA. V was trimmed by 4 bases and J by 1 base, leaving 7 bases between them. The CDR3 spans 12 residues. For the CDR3, the DNA is TGCAGCGTTGTGGGGGCGAACACTGAAGCTTTCTTT. The encoded protein is CSVVGANTEAFF.

This clonotype came up many times. The chain combines TRBV12-3 or TRBV12-4 with TRBJ2-6; 11 nucleotides agree with TRBD1. This CDR3 spans 17 amino acids. V gave up 5 bases and J gave up 1 base; unmatched junction bases: 4. This chain's CDR3 is CASSLGTGGSGANVLTF. CDR3 DNA: TGTGCCAGCAGTCTCGGGACAGGGGGTTCTGGGGCCAACGTCCTGACTTTC.

This clonotype occurred a few times. The J gene is TRBJ2-5, the V gene TRBV5-1, with D possibly TRBD2 on 6 matching bases. The V and J ends lost 4 bases and 3 bases respectively, with 19 bases between them. The length of the CDR3 is 16 residues. CDR1 SGHRS and CDR2 YFSETQ come from the germline V gene. The CDR3 DNA follows: TGCGCCAGCAGCCTGCGGGGCAAGGACTTCAAAGAGACCCAGTACTTC. It translates to CASSLRGKDFKETQYF. Full variable domain (outside the CDR3, taken from reference TRBV5-1 and TRBJ2-5): KAGVTQTPRYLIKTRGQQVTLSCSPISGHRSVSWYQQTPGQGLQFLFEYFSETQRNKGNFPGRFSGRQFSNSRSEMNVSTLELGDSALYLCASSLRGKDFKETQYFGPGTRLLVL.

Only one count was recorded for this clonotype. The genes are TRBV28 and TRBJ1-2; 8 nucleotides agree with TRBD1. After removal of 8 bases from V and 8 bases from J, the junction contained 10 bases not matched to a gene. The CDR3 totals 13 residues. CDR1 and CDR2 (germline): MDHEN, SYDVKM. CDR3 nucleotides: TGTGCCAGCGGGCCTCAGGGGGCGGGAGGCTACACCTTC. Translated: CASGPQGAGGYTF.

The chain employs TRBV10-3 and TRBJ2-7; D unclear. Trimming removed 4 bases from V and 0 bases from J, with 7 bases in between. The CDR3 covers 13 residues. Per germline, CDR1 ENHRY and CDR2 SYGVKD. This CDR3 is CAISAVGSYEQYF. CDR3 nucleotide sequence: TGTGCCATCAGTGCCGTTGGCTCCTACGAGCAGTACTTC.

This clonotype was observed a few times. The chain links TRBV4-3 to TRBJ2-3, with D maybe TRBD2 (5 bases). Germline CDR1 is LGHNA and CDR2 is YSLEER. Trimming pared 1 base from V and 5 bases from J, leaving 13 bases between. This CDR3 is 15 amino acids long. The DNA of the CDR3 is TGCGCCAGCAGCCAAGTCCACGGGATTGGAGATACGCAGTATTTT. Translated, it gives CASSQVHGIGDTQYF.

This clonotype was counted between two and nine times. The V and J genes are TRBV29-1 and TRBJ2-3; D could derive from TRBD1 or TRBD2 (6 bases each). V lost 7 bases and J lost 2, with 19 bases in between. This CDR3 is built from 15 residues. CDR1 and CDR2 from the germline V gene are SQVTM and ANQGSEA. CDR3 in amino acids: CSGSGGGSYTDTQYF. The CDR3 nucleotides read TGCAGCGGATCAGGAGGGGGGAGTTACACAGATACGCAGTATTTT.

This clonotype showed up just a few times. The V gene is TRBV19, the J gene TRBJ2-6; D uncertain. The CDR3 runs 14 residues. V shed 5 bases and J shed 0 bases, with 5 bases lying between them. Per the germline V gene, CDR1 is LNHDA and CDR2 is SQIVND (reference sequence). The CDR3 spells CASSSYSGANVLTF. CDR3 sequence (DNA): TGTGCCAGTAGTTCTTACTCTGGGGCCAACGTCCTGACTTTC.

The V and J genes are TRBV15 and TRBJ2-3, with 9 positions matching TRBD2. The length of the CDR3 is 15 residues. Per germline, CDR1 LNHNV and CDR2 YYDKDF (reference sequence). With V trimmed by 3 bases and J by 6 bases, 7 bases remained unmatched. The CDR3 nucleotides read TGTGCCACCAGCAGTCGACTAGCGGTTCGTGATACGCAGTATTTT. Translated: CATSSRLAVRDTQYF.

This clonotype was detected only a few times. The chain links TRBV7-2 to TRBJ2-5; 7 nucleotides match TRBD2. This CDR3 comprises 15 residues. Germline V gives CDR1 SGHTA, CDR2 FQGNSA. V lost 3 bases, J lost 3 bases, and 7 bases stayed unmatched. The CDR3 DNA reads as TGTGCCAGCAGCTTCAGCGGGGCCAAAAAAGAGACCCAGTACTTC. This encodes CASSFSGAKKETQYF.

This sequence joins TRBV10-3 and TRBJ2-3; 12 nucleotides line up with TRBD2. Trimming took 4 bases from V and 1 from J; bases not matched to a gene: 9. CDR1 is ENHRY, CDR2 SYGVKD, per germline. The CDR3 consists of 18 residues. CDR3 nucleotides: TGTGCCATCAGTGGTTGGACTAGCGGGACGGTGGGCACAGATACGCAGTATTTT. Amino acid sequence: CAISGWTSGTVGTDTQYF.

J is TRBJ2-7 and V is TRBV12-3 or TRBV12-4, with 11 bases fitting TRBD2. The junction had 7 bases not matched to a gene; V was cut back by 3 bases and J by 0 bases. This CDR3 has 17 amino acids. This CDR3 is CASSLSSGGITSYEQYF. DNA for the CDR3: TGTGCCAGCAGTTTGTCTAGCGGGGGGATTACCTCCTACGAGCAGTACTTC.

The chain recombines TRBV6-1 with TRBJ2-4; a possible D gene is TRBD2 (6 bases). With 6 bases removed from V and 0 bases from J, the gap between germline ends came to 12 bases. The CDR3 contains 15 residues. CDR1 is MNHNS, CDR2 SASEGT, per germline. CDR3 DNA sequence: TGTGCCAGCAGCCCGGGGGATCTAGCCAAAAACATTCAGTACTTC. Translating gives CASSPGDLAKNIQYF.

This chain joins TRBV3-1 and TRBJ2-1; D is undetermined. Germline loops: CDR1 LGHDT, CDR2 YNNKEL (reference sequence). V was cut by 2 bases and J by 8 bases, with 19 bases left in between. This CDR3 is built from 16 residues. The CDR3 here is CASSQSLIGPADEQFF. CDR3 in DNA: TGTGCCAGCAGCCAAAGTCTAATAGGCCCCGCCGATGAGCAGTTCTTC.

V gene TRBV14 combines with J gene TRBJ2-1, with D maybe TRBD2 (6 bases). Germline assignment: CDR1 SGHDN and CDR2 FVKESK. V was cut by 2 bases and J by 8 bases, with 19 bases left in between. The CDR3 runs to 16 residues. The CDR3 protein is CASSQQGTRTLDEQFF. In DNA, the CDR3 is TGTGCCAGCAGCCAACAAGGGACTCGAACGTTGGATGAGCAGTTCTTC.

There are a few counts of this clonotype. This chain connects TRBV20-1 to TRBJ2-5, with TRBD2 matching 7 bases. CDR3 length equals 13 residues. J gave up 5 bases and V 3 bases, and 6 bases lay outside the gene matches. Looked up from germline, CDR1 is DFQATT and CDR2 is SNEGSKA (reference sequence). The CDR3 sequence: CSARVGGLETQYF. The DNA for the CDR3 is TGCAGTGCTAGGGTGGGGGGGTTGGAGACCCAGTACTTC.

The sample holds a few counts of this clonotype. The chain employs TRBV28 and TRBJ2-7; 12 positions agree with TRBD2. Trimming took 2 bases from V and 5 from J; bases not matched to a gene: 4. Germline loops: CDR1 MDHEN, CDR2 SYDVKM. This CDR3 comprises 15 residues. The CDR3 here is CASSLTSGRIDEQYF. CDR3 DNA: TGTGCCAGCAGTTTAACTAGCGGGAGGATAGACGAGCAGTACTTC.

This clonotype came up a few times. The chain carries TRBV12-5 and TRBJ2-1; no clear D gene. The germline V and J ends were trimmed by 0 bases and 6 bases, with 6 bases remaining between them. CDR1 and CDR2 from the germline V gene are LGHNT and FRNRAP. The length of the CDR3 is 13 residues. The CDR3 DNA sequence: TGTGCTAGTGGTTTGGTCCCCGGCAATGAGCAGTTCTTC. This sequence encodes CASGLVPGNEQFF.

This clonotype showed up just a few times. The chain combines TRBV3-1 with TRBJ1-1; D gene ambiguous. V lost 3 bases and J lost 2, with 10 bases in between. CDR3 length: 14 amino acids. CDR1 LGHDT and CDR2 YNNKEL come from the germline V gene (reference sequence). The CDR3 DNA is TGTGCCAGCAGCCATTCTTTTAGTAACACTGAAGCTTTCTTT. Translated, it gives CASSHSFSNTEAFF.

This clonotype was detected a few times. The chain links TRBV4-3 to TRBJ2-3; TRBD2 aligns across 9 bases. From germline, CDR1 is LGHNA and CDR2 YSLEER. V dropped 0 bases and J dropped 4; count of bases not matched to a gene: 8. The CDR3 covers 17 residues. Here the CDR3 DNA reads TGCGCCAGCAGCCAAGATACCGCGGGAGGGCTCGCAGATACGCAGTATTTT. It is translated as CASSQDTAGGLADTQYF.

This clonotype was seen a handful of times. The chain employs TRBV7-2 and TRBJ2-7, with 8 bases aligning to TRBD2. V dropped 6 bases and J dropped 2; count of bases not matched to a gene: 9. CDR3 length: 15 residues. CDR1 SGHTA and CDR2 FQGNSA come from the germline V gene. CDR3 in DNA: TGTGCCAGCAGTCCAACTAGCGGAACCGCCTACGAGCAGTACTTC. Protein product: CASSPTSGTAYEQYF.

This clonotype was observed a handful of times. The chain recombines TRBV7-3 with TRBJ2-3; D uncertain. Germline V gives CDR1 SGHTA, CDR2 FQGTGA. This CDR3 is built from 13 residues. Trimming shortened V by 1 base and J by 5 bases, and 7 bases separated the two germline ends. The CDR3 DNA sequence: TGTGCCAGCAGCTTAATCTGGCAAGATACGCAGTATTTT. It translates to CASSLIWQDTQYF.

This clonotype has just a few counts. This chain links TRBV7-3 with TRBJ2-1; a possible D gene is TRBD2 (7 bases). Trimming removed 2 bases at V and 6 bases at J, with 11 bases between. Germline values: CDR1 SGHTA, CDR2 FQGTGA. CDR3 size: 14 residues. CDR3 protein: CASSLEGGVNEQFF. Written as DNA, the CDR3 is TGTGCCAGCAGCTTAGAGGGGGGGGTCAATGAGCAGTTCTTC. Using reference TRBV7-3 and TRBJ2-1 for the parts outside the CDR3, the full variable domain is GAGVSQTPSNKVTEKGKYVELRCDPISGHTALYWYRQSLGQGPEFLIYFQGTGAADDSGLPNDRFFAVRPEGSVSTLKIQRTERGDSAVYLCASSLEGGVNEQFFGPGTRLTVL.